A selection of T cell receptor beta chains follows, all from one sample in a study of CD8 T cells in ankylosing spondylitis. TCRdb re-derived calls from the 5' RACE reads in MiXCR, one entry per CDR3 protein. The sample has fewer than 650,000 distinct CDR3 sequences; approximately 11% are singletons. Sequenced material: blood, either unsorted or a sorted T cell fraction (not recorded which). The receptors were sampled from a male donor with ankylosing spondylitis. The CDR3 runs from the conserved cysteine through the conserved F or W. D genes are given only for firm matches. The size entry is marked missing in some rows and otherwise reads once, few, many or a size class.

TRBJ2-5 TRBV5-1 - 15 - TGCGCCAGCAGCTTGGACGCCGACCCGCGGGAGACCCAGTACTTC CASSLDADPRETQYF
TRBJ1-1 TRBV18 - 15 - TGTGCCAGCTCACCACCGTCCACAGGGTATACTGAAGCTTTCTTT CASSPPSTGYTEAFF
TRBJ2-2 TRBV9 - 16 few TGTGCCAGCAGCGTAGCGGGGCAGGTGAACACCGGGGAGCTGTTTTTT CASSVAGQVNTGELFF
TRBJ1-5 TRBV10-2 - 13 few TGCGCCAGCAGTGATGGTGGGGATCAGCCCCAGCATTTT CASSDGGDQPQHF
TRBJ2-7 TRBV12-3/TRBV12-4 TRBD1 15 few TGTGCCAGCAGTCCGCGGACAGGGGGCCGGAACGAGCAGTACTTC CASSPRTGGRNEQYF
TRBJ2-3 TRBV2 - 15 - TGTGCCAGCAGTGAAGCGGGAGTGCGATTAGATACGCAGTATTTT CASSEAGVRLDTQYF
TRBJ1-1 TRBV6-1 TRBD1 16 few TGTGCCAGCAGCCTCACAGGGGGCCCCTTGAACACTGAAGCTTTCTTT CASSLTGGPLNTEAFF
TRBJ1-2 TRBV7-9 - 13 few TGTGCCAGCAGCTTAGAGACCCCCTATGGCTACACCTTC CASSLETPYGYTF
TRBJ2-3 TRBV12-3/TRBV12-4 TRBD2 14 many TGTGCCAGCGGGGGGGGACTAACCACAGATACGCAGTATTTT CASGGGLTTDTQYF
TRBJ1-1 TRBV30 - 14 - TGTGCCTGGAGTTCGTGGGAAGTCAACACTGAAGCTTTCTTT CAWSSWEVNTEAFF
TRBJ2-5 TRBV27 - 14 many TGTGCCAGTACCAGCCTGGGGGGCCGAGAGACCCAGTACTTC CASTSLGGRETQYF
TRBJ2-1 TRBV12-5 TRBD2 16 - TGTGCTAGTGGTGCCGGGACTAGCGGGAGTAGAGATGAGCAGTTCTTC CASGAGTSGSRDEQFF